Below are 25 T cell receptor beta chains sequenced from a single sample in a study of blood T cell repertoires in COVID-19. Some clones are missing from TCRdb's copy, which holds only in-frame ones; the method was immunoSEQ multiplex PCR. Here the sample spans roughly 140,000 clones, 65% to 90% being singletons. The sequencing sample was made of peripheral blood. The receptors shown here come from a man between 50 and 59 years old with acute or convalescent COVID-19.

The CDR3 coding sequence is TGCAGTGCTGGCCCTGGTTCGACCCAGCATTTT. As protein: CSAGPGSTQHF. The V and J genes are TRBV20-1 and TRBJ1-5, with D unresolved. The V end lost 5 bases, the J end lost 11 bases, and 13 bases lay between the germline ends. The germline CDR1 and CDR2 sequences are DFQATT and SNEGSKA (reference sequence). This CDR3 comprises 11 residues.

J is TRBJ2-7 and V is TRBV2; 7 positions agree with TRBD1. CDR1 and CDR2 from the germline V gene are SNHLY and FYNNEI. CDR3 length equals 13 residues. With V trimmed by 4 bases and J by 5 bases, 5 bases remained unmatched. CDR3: CASSAEGGHEQYF. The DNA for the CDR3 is TGTGCCAGCAGTGCCGAAGGGGGCCACGAGCAGTACTTC. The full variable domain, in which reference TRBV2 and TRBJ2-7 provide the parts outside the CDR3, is EPEVTQTPSHQVTQMGQEVILRCVPISNHLYFYWYRQILGQKVEFLVSFYNNEISEKSEIFDDQFSVERPDGSNFTLKIRSTKLEDSAMYFCASSAEGGHEQYFGPGTRLTVT.

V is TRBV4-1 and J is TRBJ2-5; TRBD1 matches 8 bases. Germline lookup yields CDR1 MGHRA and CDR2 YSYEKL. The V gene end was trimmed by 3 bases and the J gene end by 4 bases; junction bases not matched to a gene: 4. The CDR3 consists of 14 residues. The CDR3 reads CASSHGQGGETQYF. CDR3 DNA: TGCGCCAGCAGCCACGGACAGGGCGGAGAGACCCAGTACTTC.

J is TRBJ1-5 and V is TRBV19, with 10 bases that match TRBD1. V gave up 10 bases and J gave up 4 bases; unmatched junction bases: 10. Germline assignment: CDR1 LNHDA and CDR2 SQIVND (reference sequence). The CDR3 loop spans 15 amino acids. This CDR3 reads CATTTGTGENQPQHF. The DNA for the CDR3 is TGTGCCACCACCACCGGGACAGGGGAGAATCAGCCCCAGCATTTT.

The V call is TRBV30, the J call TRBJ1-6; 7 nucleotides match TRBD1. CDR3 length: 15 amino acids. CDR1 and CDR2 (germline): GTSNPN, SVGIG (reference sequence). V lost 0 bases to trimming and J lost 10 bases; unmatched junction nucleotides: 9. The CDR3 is CAWSVDFTGDSPLHF. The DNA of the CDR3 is TGTGCCTGGAGTGTAGATTTCACAGGGGACTCACCCCTCCACTTT.

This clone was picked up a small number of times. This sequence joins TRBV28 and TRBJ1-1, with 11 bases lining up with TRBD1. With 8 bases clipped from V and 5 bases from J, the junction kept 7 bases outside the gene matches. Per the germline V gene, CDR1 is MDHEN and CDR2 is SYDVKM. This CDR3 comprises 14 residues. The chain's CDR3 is CASRDRGEVTEAFF. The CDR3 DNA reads TGTGCCAGCCGGGACAGGGGGGAGGTAACTGAAGCTTTCTTT.

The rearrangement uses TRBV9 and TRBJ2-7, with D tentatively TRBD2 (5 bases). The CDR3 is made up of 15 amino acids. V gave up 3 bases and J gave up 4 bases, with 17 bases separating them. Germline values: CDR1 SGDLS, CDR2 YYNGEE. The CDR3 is CASSESSLTSYEQYF. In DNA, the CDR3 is TGTGCCAGCAGCGAATCTAGCCTAACGTCATACGAGCAGTACTTC.

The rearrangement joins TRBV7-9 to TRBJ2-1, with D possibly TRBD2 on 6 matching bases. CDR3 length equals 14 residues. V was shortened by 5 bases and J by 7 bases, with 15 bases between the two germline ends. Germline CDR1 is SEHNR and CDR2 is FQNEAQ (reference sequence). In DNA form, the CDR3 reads TGTGCCAGCAGCAAACAAAGACTAGAAAATGAGCAGTTCTTC. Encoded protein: CASSKQRLENEQFF.

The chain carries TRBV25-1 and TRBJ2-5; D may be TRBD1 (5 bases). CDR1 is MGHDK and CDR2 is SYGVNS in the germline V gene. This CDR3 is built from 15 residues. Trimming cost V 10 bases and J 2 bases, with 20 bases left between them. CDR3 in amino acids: CATGPVGRLQETQYF. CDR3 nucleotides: TGTGCCACCGGCCCGGTGGGGCGGTTACAAGAGACCCAGTACTTC.

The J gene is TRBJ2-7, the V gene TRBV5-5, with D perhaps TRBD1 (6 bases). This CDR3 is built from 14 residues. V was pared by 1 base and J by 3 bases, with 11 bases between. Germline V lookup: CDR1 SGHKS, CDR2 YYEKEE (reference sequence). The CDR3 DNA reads TGTGCCAGCAGCTTGACAGGGACGAACTACGAGCAGTACTTC. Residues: CASSLTGTNYEQYF.

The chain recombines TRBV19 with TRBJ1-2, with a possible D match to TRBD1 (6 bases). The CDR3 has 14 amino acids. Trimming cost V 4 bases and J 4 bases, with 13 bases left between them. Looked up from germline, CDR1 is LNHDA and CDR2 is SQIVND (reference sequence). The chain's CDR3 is CASSTWGQGYGYTF. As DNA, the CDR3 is TGTGCCAGTAGTACCTGGGGGCAGGGCTATGGCTACACCTTC.

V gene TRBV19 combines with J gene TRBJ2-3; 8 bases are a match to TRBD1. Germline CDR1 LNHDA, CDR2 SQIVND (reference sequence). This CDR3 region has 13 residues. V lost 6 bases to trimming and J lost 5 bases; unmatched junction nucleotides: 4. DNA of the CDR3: TGTGCCAGTAGGGACAGGGCGGTAGATACGCAGTATTTT. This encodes CASRDRAVDTQYF.

CDR3 coding DNA: TGTGCCAGCAGCTTAGGTAGCAGGGGTGACTATGGCTACACCTTC. This encodes CASSLGSRGDYGYTF. The genes are TRBV13 and TRBJ1-2; D perhaps matches TRBD1 (6 bases). CDR1 and CDR2 from the germline V gene are PRHDT and FYEKMQ (reference sequence). The CDR3 runs 15 residues. V lost 0 bases and J lost 3, with 11 bases in between.

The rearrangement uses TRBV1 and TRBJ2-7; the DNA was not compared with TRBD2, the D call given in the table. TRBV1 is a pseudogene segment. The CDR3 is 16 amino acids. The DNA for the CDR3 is TGCACCAGCAGCCAAGAGCCTAGCGGGACCCCCGGCGAGCAGTACTTC. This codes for CTSSQEPSGTPGEQYF.

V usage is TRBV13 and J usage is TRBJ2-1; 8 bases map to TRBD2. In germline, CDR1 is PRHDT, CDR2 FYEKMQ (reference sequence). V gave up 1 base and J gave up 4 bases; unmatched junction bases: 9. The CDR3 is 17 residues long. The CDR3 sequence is CASSLALIAGLYNEQFF. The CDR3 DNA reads TGTGCCAGCAGCTTAGCCCTTATAGCGGGACTTTACAATGAGCAGTTCTTC.

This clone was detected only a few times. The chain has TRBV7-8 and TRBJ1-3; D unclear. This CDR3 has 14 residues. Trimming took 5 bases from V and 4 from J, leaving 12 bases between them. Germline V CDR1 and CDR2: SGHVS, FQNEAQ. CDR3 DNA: TGTGCCAGCAGCCGGAGCGAAGCGGGAAACACCATATATTTT. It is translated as CASSRSEAGNTIYF. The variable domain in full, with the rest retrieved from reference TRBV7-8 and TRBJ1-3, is GAGVSQSPRYKVAKRGQDVALRCDPISGHVSLFWYQQALGQGPEFLTYFQNEAQLDKSGLPSDRFFAERPEGSVSTLKIQRTQQEDSAVYLCASSRSEAGNTIYFGEGSWLTVV.

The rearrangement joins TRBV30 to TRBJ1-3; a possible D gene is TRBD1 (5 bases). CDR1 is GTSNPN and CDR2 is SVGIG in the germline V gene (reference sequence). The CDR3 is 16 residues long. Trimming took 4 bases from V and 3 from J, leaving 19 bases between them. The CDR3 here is CAWTPGFRMFGNTIYF. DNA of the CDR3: TGTGCCTGGACGCCAGGGTTTAGGATGTTTGGAAACACCATATATTTT.

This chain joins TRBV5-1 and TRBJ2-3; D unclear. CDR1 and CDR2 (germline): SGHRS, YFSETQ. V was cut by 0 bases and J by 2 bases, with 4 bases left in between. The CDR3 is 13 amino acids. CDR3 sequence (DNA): TGCGCCAGCAGCTTGGACAACACAGATACGCAGTATTTT. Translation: CASSLDNTDTQYF.

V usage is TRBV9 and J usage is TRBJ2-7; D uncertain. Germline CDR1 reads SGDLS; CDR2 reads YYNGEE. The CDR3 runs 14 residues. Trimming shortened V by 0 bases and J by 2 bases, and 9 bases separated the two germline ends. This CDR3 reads CASSVGQTPYEQYF. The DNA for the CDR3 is TGTGCCAGCAGCGTAGGGCAGACTCCCTACGAGCAGTACTTC.

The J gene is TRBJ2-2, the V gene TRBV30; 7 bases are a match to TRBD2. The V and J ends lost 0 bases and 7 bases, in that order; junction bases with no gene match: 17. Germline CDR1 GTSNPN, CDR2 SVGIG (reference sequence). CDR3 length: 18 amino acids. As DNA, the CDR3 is TGTGCCTGGAGTGTACCCAGATTTATTCTAGCGGTTAACGGGGAGCTGTTTTTT. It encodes CAWSVPRFILAVNGELFF.

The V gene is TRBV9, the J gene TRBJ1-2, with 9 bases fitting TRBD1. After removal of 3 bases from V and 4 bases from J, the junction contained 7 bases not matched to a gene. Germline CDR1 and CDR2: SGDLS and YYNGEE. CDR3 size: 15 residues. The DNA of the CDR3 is TGTGCCAGCAGCGGGGGGGACAGGGTCGGCTATGGCTACACCTTC. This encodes CASSGGDRVGYGYTF.

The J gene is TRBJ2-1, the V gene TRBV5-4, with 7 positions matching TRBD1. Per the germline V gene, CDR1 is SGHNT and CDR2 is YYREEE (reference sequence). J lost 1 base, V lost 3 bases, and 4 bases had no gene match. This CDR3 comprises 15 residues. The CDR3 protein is CASSSTGVSYNEQFF. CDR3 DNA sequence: TGTGCCAGCAGCTCCACAGGGGTTTCCTACAATGAGCAGTTCTTC.

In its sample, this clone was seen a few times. The CDR3 sequence is CASSKRTSGSWTQYF. DNA of the CDR3: TGTGCCAGCAGCAAAAGGACTAGCGGGTCATGGACGCAGTATTTT. V gene TRBV5-6 combines with J gene TRBJ2-3; 11 bases match TRBD2. Germline CDR1 SGHDT, CDR2 YYEEEE. The CDR3 extends over 15 amino acids. J was trimmed by 9 bases and V by 4 bases; bases with no gene match: 10.

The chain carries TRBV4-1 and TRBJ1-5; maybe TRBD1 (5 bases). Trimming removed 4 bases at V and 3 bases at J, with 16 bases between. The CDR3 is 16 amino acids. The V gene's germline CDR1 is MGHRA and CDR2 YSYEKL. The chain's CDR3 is CASSPWSDSFNQPQHF. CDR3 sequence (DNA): TGCGCCAGCAGCCCCTGGAGCGACAGTTTCAATCAGCCCCAGCATTTT.

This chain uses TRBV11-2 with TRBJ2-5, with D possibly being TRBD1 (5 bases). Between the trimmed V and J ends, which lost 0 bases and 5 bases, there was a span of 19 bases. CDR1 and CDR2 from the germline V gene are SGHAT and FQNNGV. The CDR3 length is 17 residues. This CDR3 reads CASSLDVEPQGWETQYF. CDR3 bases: TGTGCCAGCAGCTTAGATGTGGAACCCCAGGGTTGGGAGACCCAGTACTTC.